The T cell receptor (beta chain) under discussion was sequenced for a study of T-cell memory formation after mild COVID-19. TCRdb processed the 5' RACE reads anew with MiXCR; each CDR3 protein has one entry. The sample holds around 82,000 distinct CDR3 sequences, more than 10% seen once. The germline CDR1 and CDR2 sequences are SQVTM and ANQGSEA. The V end was cut by 6 bases, the J end by 6 bases, with 18 bases between. The CDR3 has 13 amino acids. This chain joins TRBV29-1 and TRBJ2-7; TRBD2 is a possible D gene (5 bases). This TCR was sampled from a man younger than 30 who had mild COVID-19 (a few samples of this study predate the infection). Cell type and time point are not known. The sample was PBMCs or a T cell subset sorted from them (not recorded which). This CDR3 is CSVPLGEGGEQYF. The CDR3 DNA is TGCAGCGTACCACTCGGGGAAGGAGGCGAGCAGTACTTC.